Following are 6 T cell receptor beta chains from one sample sequenced in a study of T cell responses to AZD1222 COVID-19 vaccine. This table comes from immunoSEQ multiplex PCR, and its TCRdb copy is limited to in-frame clones, with some not included. The sample includes 120,000 or so clones, roughly 84% of them seen just once. This sample comprised peripheral blood, obtained 28 days after the second AZD1222 dose. These receptors were collected from an adult who received the AZD1222 COVID-19 vaccine.

The rearrangement links TRBV6-2 or TRBV6-3 to TRBJ1-5; possible D gene TRBD1, 6 bases. The CDR3 runs to 17 residues. The V gene lost 5 bases and the J gene lost 0 bases, with 17 bases spanning the gap. Germline CDR1 and CDR2: MNHEY and SVGEGT. The DNA for the CDR3 is TGTGCCAGCAGTGAGAAAGGGACACTAACTAGCAATCAGCCCCAGCATTTT. Protein: CASSEKGTLTSNQPQHF.

V is TRBV18 and J is TRBJ1-4; D is unclear. Germline CDR1 reads KGHSH; CDR2 reads LQKENI. The V gene lost 2 bases and the J gene lost 0 bases, with 10 bases spanning the gap. The CDR3 runs 16 residues. CDR3: CASSPGSPATNEKLFF. The CDR3 DNA sequence: TGTGCCAGCTCACCAGGGAGCCCTGCAACTAATGAAAAACTGTTTTTT. Full variable domain (rest looked up from reference TRBV18 and TRBJ1-4): NAGVMQNPRHLVRRRGQEARLRCSPMKGHSHVYWYRQLPEEGLKFMVYLQKENIIDESGMPKERFSAEFPKEGPSILRIQQVVRGDSAAYFCASSPGSPATNEKLFFGSGTQLSVL.

The chain employs TRBV20-1 and TRBJ1-2; weak D call: TRBD1 (5 bases). The CDR3 is made up of 15 amino acids. The germline gives CDR1 DFQATT, CDR2 SNEGSKA (reference sequence). The ends were cut back, 3 bases at V and 0 bases at J, with 14 bases in the middle. The CDR3 protein is CSASLPGRPNYGYTF. The CDR3 region has the DNA TGCAGTGCTAGTCTCCCAGGGAGACCTAACTATGGCTACACCTTC.

The chain is built from TRBV11-2 and TRBJ2-1, with TRBD2 matching 13 bases. This CDR3 is built from 18 residues. Trimming cost V 6 bases and J 0 bases; bases outside gene matches: 8. Germline CDR1 reads SGHAT; CDR2 reads FQNNGV. CDR3 region: CASRRTSGGARSYNEQFF. Written as DNA, the CDR3 is TGTGCCAGCAGACGTACTAGCGGGGGGGCCCGCTCCTACAATGAGCAGTTCTTC.

The chain carries TRBV7-2 and TRBJ1-2; D might be TRBD1 (5 bases). Trimming removed 3 bases at V and 6 bases at J, with 11 bases between. The CDR3 runs to 13 residues. Germline CDR1 reads SGHTA; CDR2 reads FQGNSA. CDR3 in DNA: TGTGCCAGCAGCTTCGGGACTCCGGATGGCTACACCTTC. The encoded protein is CASSFGTPDGYTF.

J is TRBJ1-2 and V is TRBV7-2, with D uncertain. Germline V gives CDR1 SGHTA, CDR2 FQGNSA. The CDR3 is made up of 16 amino acids. V was trimmed by 4 bases and J by 6 bases, leaving 21 bases between them. The CDR3 is CASSSPGRWPGDGYTF. CDR3 in DNA: TGTGCCAGCAGCTCCCCAGGAAGGTGGCCGGGCGATGGCTACACCTTC.